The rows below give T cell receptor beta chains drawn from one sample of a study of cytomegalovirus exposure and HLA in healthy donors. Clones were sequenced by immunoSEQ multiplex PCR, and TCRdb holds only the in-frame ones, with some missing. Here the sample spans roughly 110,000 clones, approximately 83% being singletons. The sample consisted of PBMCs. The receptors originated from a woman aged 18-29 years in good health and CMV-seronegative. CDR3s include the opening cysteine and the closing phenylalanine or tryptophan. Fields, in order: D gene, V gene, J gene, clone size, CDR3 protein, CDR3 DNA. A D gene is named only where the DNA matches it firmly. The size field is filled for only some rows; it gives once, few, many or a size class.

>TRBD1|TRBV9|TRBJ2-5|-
CASSSQGARETQYF
TGTGCCAGCAGCTCCCAGGGGGCCAGGGAGACCCAGTACTTC
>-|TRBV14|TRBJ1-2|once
CASSQAEALYGYTF
TGTGCCAGCAGCCAAGCTGAAGCTCTCTATGGCTACACCTTC
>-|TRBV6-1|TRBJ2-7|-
CASSEAPVPYEQYF
TGTGCCAGCAGTGAAGCGCCAGTCCCCTACGAGCAGTACTTC
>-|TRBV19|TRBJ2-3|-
CASSKTGTTDTQYF
TGTGCCAGTAGTAAAACAGGGACCACAGATACGCAGTATTTT
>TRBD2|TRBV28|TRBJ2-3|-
CASSSRLAGPTDTQYF
TGTGCCAGCAGTTCAAGACTAGCGGGGCCCACAGATACGCAGTATTTT
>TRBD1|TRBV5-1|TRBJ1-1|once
CASSPTQGRITEAFF
TGCGCCAGCAGCCCGACACAGGGGAGGATCACTGAAGCTTTCTTT
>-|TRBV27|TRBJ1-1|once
CASSLRGQLGTEAFF
TGTGCCAGCAGTTTACGCGGACAGTTGGGCACTGAAGCTTTCTTT
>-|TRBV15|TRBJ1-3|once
CATSHPGNTIYF
TGTGCCACCAGCCATCCGGGGAACACCATATATTTT
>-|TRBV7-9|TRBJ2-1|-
CASSAPLGHSYNEQFF
TGTGCCAGCAGCGCCCCTCTTGGGCACTCCTACAATGAGCAGTTCTTC
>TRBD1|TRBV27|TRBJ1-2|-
CASRVSWTGRYGYTF
TGTGCCAGCAGGGTCTCCTGGACAGGGAGGTATGGCTACACCTTC
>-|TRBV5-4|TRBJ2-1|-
CASSFGNEQFF
TGTGCCAGCAGCTTCGGCAATGAGCAGTTCTTC
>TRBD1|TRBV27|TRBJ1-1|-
CASSFDRGRSEAFF
TGTGCCAGCAGTTTCGACAGGGGGCGGTCTGAAGCTTTCTTT
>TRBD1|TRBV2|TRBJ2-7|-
CASTVDRATYEQYF
TGTGCCAGCACGGTTGACAGGGCCACCTACGAGCAGTACTTC
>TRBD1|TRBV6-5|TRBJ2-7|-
CASRRRQGSYEQYF
TGTGCCAGCAGAAGAAGACAGGGTTCCTACGAGCAGTACTTC
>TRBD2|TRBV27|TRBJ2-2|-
CASSSGLRYTGELFF
TGTGCCAGCAGTTCGGGACTAAGGTACACCGGGGAGCTGTTTTTT
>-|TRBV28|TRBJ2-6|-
CASSLQGGEGANVLTF
TGTGCCAGCAGTTTACAGGGAGGCGAAGGGGCCAACGTCCTGACTTTC
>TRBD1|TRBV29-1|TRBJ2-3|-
CSARQGADTQYF
TGCAGCGCTAGACAGGGGGCAGATACGCAGTATTTT
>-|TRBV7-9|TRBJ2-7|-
CASSRPLRHNGHEQYF
TGTGCCAGCAGCCGCCCTCTGAGACACAACGGTCACGAGCAGTACTTC
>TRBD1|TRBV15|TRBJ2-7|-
CATSSPGQAKIYEQYF
TGTGCCACCAGCTCCCCGGGACAGGCTAAAATCTACGAGCAGTACTTC
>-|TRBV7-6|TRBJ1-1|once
CASSRQENTEAFF
TGTGCCAGCAGCCGGCAGGAGAACACTGAAGCTTTCTTT
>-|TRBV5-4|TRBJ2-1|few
CAIQGFNEQFF
TGTGCCATTCAGGGGTTCAATGAGCAGTTCTTC
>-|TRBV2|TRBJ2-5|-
CASMRDFKETQYF
TGTGCCAGCATGCGCGACTTTAAAGAGACCCAGTACTTC
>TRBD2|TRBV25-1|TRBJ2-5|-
CASSSPTSGQETQYF
TGTGCCAGCAGTTCTCCTACTAGCGGCCAAGAGACCCAGTACTTC
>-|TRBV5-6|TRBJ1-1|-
CASSLGIGQKAFF
TGTGCCAGCAGCCTCGGTATAGGACAGAAAGCTTTCTTT
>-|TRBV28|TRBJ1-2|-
CASSSPGGRLYYGYTF
TGTGCCAGCAGTTCCCCGGGGGGGCGCTTGTACTATGGCTACACCTTC
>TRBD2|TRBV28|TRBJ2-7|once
CASSLSGRLYEQYF
TGTGCCAGCAGTTTAAGCGGGAGGCTTTACGAGCAGTACTTC
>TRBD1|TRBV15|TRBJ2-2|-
CATSRIRGTGGSDTGELFF
TGTGCCACCAGCAGAATTAGGGGGACAGGGGGCTCGGACACCGGGGAGCTGTTTTTT
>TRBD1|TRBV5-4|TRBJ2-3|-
CASSLDRGVTDTQYF
TGTGCCAGCAGCTTGGACAGGGGAGTCACAGATACGCAGTATTTT
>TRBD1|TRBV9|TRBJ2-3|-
CASSPGTVLLTDTQYF
TGTGCCAGCAGCCCCGGGACAGTTCTTCTCACAGATACGCAGTATTTT
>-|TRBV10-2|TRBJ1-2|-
CASIPRGGLEGYTF
TGCGCCAGCATCCCAAGGGGGGGGCTTGAGGGCTACACCTTC
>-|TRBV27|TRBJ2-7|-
CASRWTGDHEQYF
TGTGCCAGCAGGTGGACGGGGGACCACGAGCAGTACTTC
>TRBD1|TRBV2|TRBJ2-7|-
CASSEAGTGSYEQYF
TGTGCCAGCAGTGAAGCCGGGACAGGCTCCTACGAGCAGTACTTC
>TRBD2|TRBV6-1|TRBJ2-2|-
CASTLTSGRSGELFF
TGTGCCAGCACTCTGACTAGCGGGAGAAGCGGGGAGCTGTTTTTT
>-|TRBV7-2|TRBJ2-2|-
CASSLAGQGSYGELFF
TGTGCCAGCAGCCTAGCGGGACAGGGATCGTACGGGGAGCTGTTTTTT
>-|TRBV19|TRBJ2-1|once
CASSIVYPPLNEQFF
TGTGCCAGTAGTATCGTCTACCCCCCTTTGAATGAGCAGTTCTTC
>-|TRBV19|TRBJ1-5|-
CASSISGAIGGNQPQHF
TGTGCCAGTAGTATTTCGGGAGCCATAGGTGGCAATCAGCCCCAGCATTTT
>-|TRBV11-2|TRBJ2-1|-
CASSLGERFSYNEQFF
TGTGCCAGCAGCTTAGGAGAGCGGTTCTCCTACAATGAGCAGTTCTTC
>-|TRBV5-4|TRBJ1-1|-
CASSSEENTEAFF
TGTGCCAGCAGCTCGGAGGAGAACACTGAAGCTTTCTTT
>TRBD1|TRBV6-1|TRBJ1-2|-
CASSLFLGGDYGYTF
TGTGCCAGCAGTTTATTTTTAGGGGGCGACTATGGCTACACCTTC
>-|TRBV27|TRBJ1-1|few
CASSLRSGQKNTEAFF
TGTGCCAGCAGTTTAAGGTCGGGTCAGAAGAACACTGAAGCTTTCTTT
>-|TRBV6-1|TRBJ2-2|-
CASTARRHTGELFF
TGTGCCAGCACCGCCCGGAGGCACACCGGGGAGCTGTTTTTT
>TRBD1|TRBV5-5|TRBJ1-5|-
CASSPRTGGRHQPQHF
TGTGCCAGCAGCCCAAGGACAGGGGGCAGGCATCAGCCCCAGCATTTT
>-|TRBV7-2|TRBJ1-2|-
CASSLRDNAIYGYTF
TGTGCCAGCAGCCTCCGGGACAACGCAATTTATGGCTACACCTTC
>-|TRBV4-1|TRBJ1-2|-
CASSQWTANYGYTF
TGCGCCAGCAGCCAATGGACAGCGAACTATGGCTACACCTTC
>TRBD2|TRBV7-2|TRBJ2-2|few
CASSLRTSGGGLSGELFF
TGTGCCAGCAGCCTCAGGACTAGCGGGGGGGGGTTGTCCGGGGAGCTGTTTTTT
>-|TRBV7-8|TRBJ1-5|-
CASSLDEGPQHF
TGTGCCAGCAGCTTAGATGAGGGGCCCCAGCATTTT
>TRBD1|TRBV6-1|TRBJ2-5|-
CASSEGQVLRRGTQYF
TGTGCCAGCAGTGAGGGACAGGTCCTTCGGAGGGGGACCCAGTACTTC
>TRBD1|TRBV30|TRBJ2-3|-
CAWSLRGGSDTQYF
TGTGCCTGGAGTTTGAGAGGGGGCTCAGATACGCAGTATTTT
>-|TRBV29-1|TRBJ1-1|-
CSVGRDTEAFF
TGCAGCGTTGGTCGGGATACTGAAGCTTTCTTT